This TCR beta chain was identified in a study of T cells after yellow fever vaccination. Broader study findings: Clones from primary vaccination mostly reappeared after the booster (about 97% CD4, 88% CD8).

It was through 5'RACE template switching that TCR cDNA was made, with a universal primer site and UMIs added. One entry per CDR3 protein results from TCRdb running MiXCR on the 5' RACE reads. The sample contains fewer than 400,000 distinct CDR3 sequences, about 10% of which appear only once. Trimming removed 7 bases from V and 1 base from J; junction bases left unmatched: 3. The CDR3 is 13 residues long. Germline loops: CDR1 SGHNT, CDR2 YYREEE (reference sequence). This clonotype appeared many times. Antigen specificity is unknown. The receptor was isolated from a man aged 18 to 35 who received the YFV17D yellow fever vaccine. This sample comprised CD4+ T cells sorted from PBMCs, obtained 45 days after the yellow fever booster vaccination. This chain connects TRBV5-4 to TRBJ1-1, with TRBD1 matching 8 bases. The CDR3 DNA sequence: TGTGCCAGCTTGGGACAGGCGAACACTGAAGCTTTCTTT. It is translated as CASLGQANTEAFF.